The 20 T cell receptor beta chains below come from one sample, sequenced in a study of blood T cell repertoires in COVID-19. Sequenced by immunoSEQ multiplex PCR; TCRdb stores in-frame clones only, minus some. The table includes about 270,000 clones, about four fifths detected once. Material: peripheral blood. The source of these receptors is a woman in her forties or fifties who had recovered from COVID-19.

The J gene is TRBJ2-7, the V gene TRBV30, with 10 positions matching TRBD2. CDR1 is GTSNPN, CDR2 SVGIG, per germline (reference sequence). V shed 1 base, J shed 3 bases, and the junction held 6 bases outside the gene matches. The CDR3 is made up of 15 amino acids. DNA of the CDR3: TGTGCCTGGAGTGGGCTAGCGGGAGTACTCTACGAGCAGTACTTC. Amino acid sequence: CAWSGLAGVLYEQYF.

The chain joins TRBV30 to TRBJ2-7, with 9 bases lining up with TRBD1. J gave up 3 bases and V 7 bases, and 13 bases lay outside the gene matches. Per germline, CDR1 GTSNPN and CDR2 SVGIG (reference sequence). CDR3 size: 15 residues. CDR3 sequence: CAYTSGTGWYYEQYF. The CDR3 DNA follows: TGTGCCTACACGTCTGGGACAGGGTGGTACTACGAGCAGTACTTC.

CDR3 amino acids: CASSVEIGRNEKLFF. The CDR3 bases are TGTGCCAGCAGCGTAGAAATAGGGAGGAATGAAAAACTGTTTTTT. This sequence joins TRBV9 and TRBJ1-4; no clear D gene. Trimming stripped 0 bases from V and 5 bases from J, with 11 bases between. The CDR3 has 15 residues. Germline V gene lookup returns CDR1 SGDLS and CDR2 YYNGEE. The variable domain in full, with the rest retrieved from reference TRBV9 and TRBJ1-4, is DSGVTQTPKHLITATGQRVTLRCSPRSGDLSVYWYQQSLDQGLQFLIQYYNGEERAKGNILERFSAQQFPDLHSELNLSSLELGDSALYFCASSVEIGRNEKLFFGSGTQLSVL.

This clone was picked up a small number of times. The rearrangement links TRBV10-3 to TRBJ2-7; D might be TRBD1 (5 bases). This CDR3 has 15 residues. The V gene lost 3 bases and the J gene lost 5 bases, with 17 bases spanning the gap. The germline CDR1 and CDR2 sequences are ENHRY and SYGVKD. The CDR3 protein is CAISDLDSSGDEQYF. CDR3 DNA: TGTGCCATCAGTGATTTAGACAGCTCAGGAGACGAGCAGTACTTC.

The rearrangement links TRBV5-6 to TRBJ2-1; possibly TRBD2 for D (6 bases). The V end lost 1 base, the J end lost 8 bases, and 13 bases lay between the germline ends. Per germline, CDR1 SGHDT and CDR2 YYEEEE. The CDR3 extends over 14 amino acids. The chain's CDR3 is CASSLSSGFDEQFF. The CDR3 region has the DNA TGTGCCAGCAGCTTGTCAAGCGGGTTTGATGAGCAGTTCTTC.

As to this clone: Other DNA sequences from this sample encode an identical CDR3 as well. The rearrangement joins TRBV28 to TRBJ1-3; D might be TRBD1 (6 bases). The V and J ends lost 3 bases and 0 bases respectively, with 9 bases between them. Germline CDR1 MDHEN, CDR2 SYDVKM. There are 15 residues in the CDR3. The CDR3 DNA sequence: TGTGCCAGCAGTTTCCCGACAGGCTCTGGAAACACCATATATTTT. This gives the protein CASSFPTGSGNTIYF.

The DNA for the CDR3 is TGTGCCAGCAGCCAAGCTAGCGGGGGGGCGATTAACATTCAGTACTTC. Its protein is CASSQASGGAINIQYF. The chain employs TRBV4-2 and TRBJ2-4, with TRBD2 identical over 12 bases. The CDR3 has 16 residues. Trimming cost V 1 base and J 7 bases; bases outside gene matches: 5. Germline V gene sequence: CDR1 LGHNA, CDR2 YNFKEQ.

This clone turned up a few times. This chain connects TRBV29-1 to TRBJ2-1; 10 positions match TRBD2. The length of the CDR3 is 14 residues. The V and J ends lost 4 bases and 8 bases, in that order; junction bases with no gene match: 8. Germline V lookup: CDR1 SQVTM, CDR2 ANQGSEA. The CDR3 protein is CSVVLAGAVDEQFF. CDR3 DNA sequence: TGCAGCGTTGTTCTAGCGGGAGCTGTGGATGAGCAGTTCTTC.

This chain connects TRBV6-5 to TRBJ2-7, with D maybe TRBD2 (6 bases). The CDR3 is 14 amino acids. Germline V gene sequence: CDR1 MNHEY, CDR2 SVGAGI. Trimming shortened V by 9 bases and J by 2 bases, and 17 bases separated the two germline ends. CDR3 DNA sequence: TGTGCCAGTCGAAGGACTACGCCACCCTACGAGCAGTACTTC. Translating it yields CASRRTTPPYEQYF.

This chain connects TRBV4-3 to TRBJ1-2, with D maybe TRBD1 (5 bases). Germline CDR1 LGHNA, CDR2 YSLEER. This CDR3 has 17 amino acids. V was shortened by 0 bases and J by 0 bases, with 14 bases between the two germline ends. The CDR3 reads CASSQDPSGTTNYGYTF. The CDR3 DNA follows: TGCGCCAGCAGCCAAGATCCTTCCGGGACTACTAACTATGGCTACACCTTC.

V usage is TRBV3-1 (or the pseudogene TRBV3-2) and J usage is TRBJ2-7; D is unresolved. V dropped 3 bases and J dropped 3 bases, with 12 bases sitting between them. Germline CDR1 reads LGHDT; CDR2 reads YNNKEL (reference sequence). This CDR3 is 14 amino acids long. CDR3: CASSHQQPGYEQYF. CDR3 in DNA: TGTGCCAGCAGCCATCAGCAACCGGGCTACGAGCAGTACTTC.

This chain uses TRBV7-6 with TRBJ2-1; 10 bases are a match to TRBD2. Germline lookup yields CDR1 SGHVS and CDR2 FNYEAQ. The CDR3 runs to 16 residues. V lost 5 bases to trimming and J lost 1 base; unmatched junction nucleotides: 5. The CDR3 bases are TGTGCCAGCAGCCTGCTAGCGGGAGTTTCCTACAATGAGCAGTTCTTC. Amino acid sequence: CASSLLAGVSYNEQFF.

This sequence joins TRBV5-1 and TRBJ1-1; 7 nucleotides line up with TRBD1. Germline assignment: CDR1 SGHRS and CDR2 YFSETQ. V trimming: 0 bases; J trimming: 4 bases; junction bases outside the gene matches: 3. CDR3 length: 14 amino acids. The CDR3 bases are TGCGCCAGCAGCTTGGACAGGGGAGGCACTGAAGCTTTCTTT. Protein product: CASSLDRGGTEAFF.

This chain uses TRBV29-1 with TRBJ1-4; D perhaps matches TRBD1 (6 bases). The CDR3 has 13 residues. CDR1 and CDR2 from the germline V gene are SQVTM and ANQGSEA. The V gene lost 6 bases and the J gene lost 8 bases, with 16 bases spanning the gap. CDR3 region: CSVAGTRGEKLFF. Here the CDR3 DNA reads TGCAGCGTCGCCGGGACAAGGGGAGAAAAACTGTTTTTT.

This clone has more than one count but fewer than ten. The chain has TRBV19 and TRBJ1-2; 8 positions agree with TRBD1. Trimming took 8 bases from V and 8 from J; bases not matched to a gene: 7. The CDR3 runs 12 residues. CDR1 LNHDA and CDR2 SQIVND come from the germline V gene (reference sequence). The CDR3 spells CASGWTGLGYTF. The CDR3 DNA reads as TGTGCCAGTGGGTGGACAGGGTTGGGCTACACCTTC. The whole variable domain, filled in from reference TRBV19 and TRBJ1-2, reads DGGITQSPKYLFRKEGQNVTLSCEQNLNHDAMYWYRQDPGQGLRLIYYSQIVNDFQKGDIAEGYSVSREKKESFPLTVTSAQKNPTAFYLCASGWTGLGYTFGSGTRLTVV.

Concerning this clone: In the same sample, other DNA sequences code for this CDR3. The CDR3 reads CASSPRGTGDYEQYF. Here the CDR3 DNA reads TGTGCCAGCAGCCCGCGAGGCACAGGGGATTACGAGCAGTACTTC. This chain joins TRBV7-6 and TRBJ2-7; 7 bases are a match to TRBD1. With V trimmed by 5 bases and J by 4 bases, 11 bases remained unmatched. This CDR3 is 15 amino acids long. The germline V gene has CDR1 SGHVS and CDR2 FNYEAQ.

J is TRBJ2-2 and V is TRBV28; 7 nucleotides agree with TRBD1. After removal of 5 bases from V and 4 bases from J, the junction contained 7 bases not matched to a gene. The CDR3 sequence is 15 residues long. Germline V lookup: CDR1 MDHEN, CDR2 SYDVKM. The CDR3 sequence: CASSLTGAPTGELFF. CDR3 DNA: TGTGCCAGCAGTCTCACAGGGGCCCCCACCGGGGAGCTGTTTTTT.

In this sample, this clone turned up a few times. The chain carries TRBV28 and TRBJ1-2, with 9 bases aligning to TRBD1. This CDR3 is built from 13 residues. Germline values: CDR1 MDHEN, CDR2 SYDVKM. Trimming removed 5 bases from V and 4 bases from J; junction bases left unmatched: 2. The CDR3 loop reads CASSATGGYGYTF. The DNA for the CDR3 is TGTGCCAGCAGTGCGACAGGGGGCTATGGCTACACCTTC.

The chain combines TRBV7-9 with TRBJ2-5; D is possibly TRBD2 (5 bases). The germline V gene has CDR1 SEHNR and CDR2 FQNEAQ (reference sequence). The CDR3 is 16 residues long. V was trimmed by 2 bases and J by 0 bases, leaving 13 bases between them. CDR3 bases: TGTGCCAGCAGCTTACAGTCTAGCACGTACCAAGAGACCCAGTACTTC. Its translation is CASSLQSSTYQETQYF.

This clone was recorded once. J is TRBJ1-1 and V is TRBV28; D is undetermined. The V and J ends lost 2 bases and 7 bases respectively, with 11 bases between them. The CDR3 has 13 residues. Per the germline V gene, CDR1 is MDHEN and CDR2 is SYDVKM. The CDR3 here is CASSLVPQHEAFF. In nucleotides, the CDR3 is TGTGCCAGCAGTTTAGTGCCACAGCATGAAGCTTTCTTT.